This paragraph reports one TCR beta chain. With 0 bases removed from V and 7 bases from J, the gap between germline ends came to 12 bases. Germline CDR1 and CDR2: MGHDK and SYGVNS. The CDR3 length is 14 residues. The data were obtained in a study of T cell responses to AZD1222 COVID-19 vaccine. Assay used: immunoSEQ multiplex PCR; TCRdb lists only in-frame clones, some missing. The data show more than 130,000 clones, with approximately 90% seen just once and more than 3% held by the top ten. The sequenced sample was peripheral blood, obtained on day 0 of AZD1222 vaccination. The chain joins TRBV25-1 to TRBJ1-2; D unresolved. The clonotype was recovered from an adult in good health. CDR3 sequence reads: CASSEYRPVGGYTF. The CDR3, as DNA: TGTGCCAGCAGTGAATACAGGCCCGTGGGTGGCTACACCTTC.